The 19 T cell receptor beta chains below were found in one sample sequenced in a study of immune characterization of retroperitoneal liposarcoma. TCRdb reanalysed the PCR reads using MiXCR and keeps one entry per CDR3 protein. Of over 8,000 distinct CDR3 sequences in the sample, about a quarter were seen once. Sequencing used tumor tissue. The receptors shown here come from a female donor with retroperitoneal liposarcoma.

By frequency in the sample, this clonotype is medium-sized. The chain has TRBV11-3 and TRBJ2-5; tentative D call: TRBD2 (6 bases). CDR1 and CDR2 from the germline V gene are SGHNT and YENEEA. The CDR3 consists of 15 residues. Trimming cost V 1 base and J 4 bases, with 13 bases left between them. CDR3 DNA: TGTGCCAGCAGCTTAGGCGGGATAATCGGAGAGACCCAGTACTTC. It yields the protein CASSLGGIIGETQYF.

This clonotype has a handful of counts. The chain combines TRBV11-3 with TRBJ2-5, with TRBD2 matching 10 bases. The CDR3 is 15 amino acids. The germline gives CDR1 SGHNT, CDR2 YENEEA. Trimming cost V 6 bases and J 11 bases; bases outside gene matches: 15. CDR3 DNA: TGTGCCAGCAGTTCGACTAGCGGGCGTTACAATGAGCAGTACTTC. Its protein is CASSSTSGRYNEQYF.

This clonotype showed up many times. V is TRBV6-6 and J is TRBJ2-1; unclear D gene. The DNA end is more similar to TRBJ2-7, so the J call may be wrong. This CDR3 has 11 residues. Per germline, CDR1 MNHNY and CDR2 SVGAGI (reference sequence). CDR3 residues: CASSYVNEQYF. The CDR3 DNA reads as TGTGCCAGCAGTTACGTCAACGAGCAGTACTTC.

This clonotype is termed medium-sized. The chain has TRBV7-2 and TRBJ2-1, with 14 bases identical to TRBD2. V trimming: 5 bases; J trimming: 10 bases; junction bases outside the gene matches: 13. The V gene's germline CDR1 is SGHTA and CDR2 FQGNSA. The CDR3 has 17 amino acids. DNA of the CDR3: TGTGCCAGCAGCCGCGGGACTAGCGGGAGTAAGTCCTACGAGCAGTTCTTC. It yields the protein CASSRGTSGSKSYEQFF.

The V gene is TRBV6-1, the J gene TRBJ1-2, with D hard to call. Trimming cost V 8 bases and J 5 bases, with 9 bases left between them. Germline CDR1 reads MNHNS; CDR2 reads SASEGT. The CDR3 totals 11 residues. This CDR3 is CASSQRYGYTF. The CDR3 nucleotides are TGTGCCAGCTCCCAACGGTATGGCTACACCTTC.

Sample share makes this clonotype medium-sized. The chain joins TRBV27 to TRBJ2-3, with D maybe TRBD2 (5 bases). Germline V gives CDR1 MNHEY, CDR2 SMNVEV (reference sequence). Trimming left V 5 bases short and J 7 bases short, with 10 bases between. The CDR3 consists of 12 residues. The CDR3 loop is CASSQSGNTQYF. Here the CDR3 DNA reads TGTGCCAGCAGTCAGAGCGGTAATACGCAGTATTTT.

Relative to its sample, this clonotype is medium-sized. The chain recombines TRBV12-3 or TRBV12-4 with TRBJ2-7; no definite D call. This CDR3 has 18 amino acids. The ends were cut back, 1 base at V and 3 bases at J, with 22 bases in the middle. The CDR3 DNA follows: TGTGCCAGCAGTTTAGGACGGCCGGGTACACTCCCCCTCTACGAGCAGTACTTC. It specifies CASSLGRPGTLPLYEQYF.

This clonotype is medium-sized in the sample. The chain carries TRBV11-2 and TRBJ2-3; 8 positions agree with TRBD2. CDR1 and CDR2 from the germline V gene are SGHAT and FQNNGV. The V segment lost 6 bases and the J segment 6 bases; nucleotides outside the gene matches: 14. There are 16 residues in the CDR3. CDR3 coding DNA: TGTGCCAGCAGTACAGCGGGGGTTTCTTACACGGATACGCAGTATTTT. Translating gives CASSTAGVSYTDTQYF.

This clonotype is categorized as medium-sized. V gene TRBV6-1 combines with J gene TRBJ2-1, with D maybe TRBD1 (5 bases). Germline CDR1 and CDR2: MNHNS and SASEGT. Trimming cost V 6 bases and J 9 bases, with 12 bases left between them. This CDR3 region has 12 residues. DNA for the CDR3: TGTGCCAGCAGAGACAGTTCCCGTGAGCAGTTCTTC. Its protein product is CASRDSSREQFF.

Many counts were recorded for this clonotype. The chain links TRBV12-3 or TRBV12-4 to TRBJ2-5; 8 bases agree with TRBD2. Trimming removed 7 bases from V and 4 bases from J; junction bases left unmatched: 11. This CDR3 has 15 amino acids. The CDR3 sequence: CASTPSGGAVETQYF. CDR3 sequence (DNA): TGTGCCAGCACCCCCTCCGGGGGGGCGGTAGAGACCCAGTACTTC.

The table lists this clonotype with a count of one. The V call is TRBV18, the J call TRBJ2-2; 10 positions match TRBD2. The ends lost 3 bases at V and 2 bases at J; junction bases unmatched: 9. The length of the CDR3 is 18 residues. Germline V CDR1 and CDR2: KGHSH, LQKENI. CDR3 in amino acids: CASSPRTTSGINTGELFF. The CDR3 coding sequence is TGTGCCAGCTCACCGAGAACTACTAGCGGGATAAACACCGGGGAGCTGTTTTTT.

The chain is built from TRBV6-6 and TRBJ2-2; 16 bases align to TRBD2. Germline V gene lookup returns CDR1 MNHNY and CDR2 SVGAGI (reference sequence). The CDR3 sequence is 22 residues long. Trimming at V came to 0 bases and at J to 0 bases, leaving 10 bases not matched to a gene. The CDR3 DNA reads as TGTGCCAGCAGTTACTCAGAGGGACTAGCGGGGGGGCGGTTCGCGAACACCGGGGAGCTGTTTTTT. Translation: CASSYSEGLAGGRFANTGELFF.

There are many counts of this clonotype. The chain recombines TRBV27 with TRBJ2-1, with 9 bases matching TRBD2. Germline V lookup: CDR1 MNHEY, CDR2 SMNVEV (reference sequence). The trim removed 0 bases at V and 5 bases at J, leaving 11 bases unmatched. This CDR3 comprises 18 residues. The CDR3 coding sequence is TGTGCCAGCAGTTTATCCGGACTAGCGAGAGAGGTGGACAATGAGCAGTTCTTC. Translation: CASSLSGLAREVDNEQFF.

This clonotype was recorded a few times. V and J are TRBV7-6 and TRBJ1-4; D is perhaps TRBD1 (5 bases). The ends were cut back, 4 bases at V and 8 bases at J, with 14 bases in the middle. This CDR3 has 14 amino acids. Germline CDR1 SGHVS, CDR2 FNYEAQ. As DNA, the CDR3 is TGTGCCAGCAGCTCCTCAGGGAGGAGGGAAAAACTGTTTTTT. It is translated as CASSSSGRREKLFF.

V gene TRBV28 combines with J gene TRBJ1-4; D gene unclear. The DNA end is more similar to TRBJ2-2, so the J call may be wrong. The CDR3 has 10 residues. Germline loops: CDR1 MDHEN, CDR2 SYDVKM. The CDR3 region has the DNA TGTGCCAGCGGTTCGGGGGAGCTGTTTTTT. It translates to CASGSGELFF.

This clonotype was recorded at least ten times. V usage is TRBV10-2 and J usage is TRBJ2-7; 8 bases are shared with TRBD2. With V trimmed by 0 bases and J by 6 bases, 4 bases remained unmatched. Looked up from germline, CDR1 is WSHSY and CDR2 is SAAADI. The CDR3 has 14 residues. The CDR3 coding sequence is TGCGCCAGCAGTGAGTCGAGTAGCGGGACCGAGCAGTACTTC. Translating it yields CASSESSSGTEQYF.

This clonotype is labeled medium-sized (0.01 to 0.1%). As DNA, the CDR3 is TGTGCCAGCAGCTTAGCGGGGACTATCCGGGGAGATACGCAGTATTTT. Residues: CASSLAGTIRGDTQYF. V and J are TRBV7-2 and TRBJ2-3; TRBD2 matches at 7 bases. The J segment lost 5 bases and the V segment lost 0 bases, leaving 8 bases of the junction unmatched. CDR1 is SGHTA and CDR2 is FQGNSA in the germline V gene. The CDR3 spans 16 residues.

This clonotype was found a few times. The rearrangement uses TRBV6-1 and TRBJ2-1; TRBD1 matches at 9 bases. Germline CDR1 MNHNS, CDR2 SASEGT. The CDR3 runs 15 residues. The V and J ends lost 5 bases and 9 bases, in that order; junction bases with no gene match: 11. In DNA, the CDR3 is TGTGCCAGCAGTAATACAGGGGGCGCAGATGGTGAGCAGTTCTTC. This gives the protein CASSNTGGADGEQFF.

In its sample, this clonotype was seen a few times. The chain recombines TRBV7-6 with TRBJ1-1; the match to TRBD1 covers 7 bases. The V gene end was trimmed by 4 bases and the J gene end by 8 bases; junction bases not matched to a gene: 7. The CDR3 length is 13 residues. Germline values: CDR1 SGHVS, CDR2 FNYEAQ. The CDR3 here is CASSSHRGAEAFF. CDR3 nucleotide sequence: TGTGCCAGCAGCTCTCACAGGGGAGCAGAAGCTTTCTTT.